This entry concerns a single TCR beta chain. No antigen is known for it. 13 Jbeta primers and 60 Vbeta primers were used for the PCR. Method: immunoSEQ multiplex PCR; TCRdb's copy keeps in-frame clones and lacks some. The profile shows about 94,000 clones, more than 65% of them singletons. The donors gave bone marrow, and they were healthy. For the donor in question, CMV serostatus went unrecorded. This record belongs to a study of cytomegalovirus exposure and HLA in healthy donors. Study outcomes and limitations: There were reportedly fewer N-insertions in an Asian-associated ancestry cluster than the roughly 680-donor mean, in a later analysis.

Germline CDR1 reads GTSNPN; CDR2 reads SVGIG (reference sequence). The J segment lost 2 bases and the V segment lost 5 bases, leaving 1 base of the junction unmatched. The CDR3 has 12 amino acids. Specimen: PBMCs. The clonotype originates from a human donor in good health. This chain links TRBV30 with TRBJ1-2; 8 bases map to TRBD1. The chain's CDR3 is CAWRQGNYGYTF. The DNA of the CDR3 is TGTGCCTGGCGACAGGGGAACTATGGCTACACCTTC. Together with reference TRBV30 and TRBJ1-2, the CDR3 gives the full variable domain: SQTIHQWPATLVQPVGSPLSLECTVEGTSNPNLYWYRQAAGRGLQLLFYSVGIGQISSEVPQNLSASRPQDRQFILSSKKLLLSDSGFYLCAWRQGNYGYTFGSGTRLTVV.